This T cell receptor beta chain appears in the sequencing data of a study of metastatic and nonmetastatic thyroid tumors. General study results and limits: Patients with malignant thyroid tumors reportedly had significantly higher TCR beta diversity than those with benign nodules, in blood and tumor.

No treatment of any kind had been given to any patient before thyroid surgery. Using MiXCR, TCRdb reanalyzed the PCR reads. The table lists approximately 11,000 clones, about 26% of them singletons. This clone has at least ten counts. Its antigen is undetermined. This CDR3 spans 17 amino acids. The J segment lost 5 bases and the V segment lost 1 base, leaving 5 bases of the junction unmatched. Germline CDR1 is KGHDR and CDR2 is SFDVKD. The clonotype was recovered from a male donor with papillary thyroid cancer or a benign thyroid nodule (not recorded which). Some clones in this sample may be carry-over from other donors' samples. Sequencing was done on a sample of tumor tissue. The V and J genes are TRBV24-1 and TRBJ2-5; the match to TRBD2 covers 14 bases. CDR3 in DNA: TGTGCCACCAGTGATTTAGGACTAGCGGGAGGTCAGGAGACCCAGTACTTC. It yields the protein CATSDLGLAGGQETQYF.